These 9 T cell receptor delta chains share one sample of origin, sequenced in a study of gamma-delta T cells after stem cell transplantation. TCRdb re-called the RT-PCR reads using CATT. This sample yields approximately 7,000 delta-chain clones, of which 25% are seen a single time; about 17% belongs to the top ten. Source material: gamma-delta T cells. The receptors were sampled from a human donor. It is not recorded whose cells these are; they may come from a transplant donor.

A word on this clone: At one end the junction does not follow the germline gene, possibly because of a read error. Other DNA sequences in this sample translate to the same CDR3. The rearrangement uses TRDV2 and TRDJ3, with a weak D call TRDD3 (5 bases). The CDR3 runs to 18 residues. Germline CDR1 reads GEAIGNYY; CDR2 reads EKD. The CDR3 protein is CACDRTGSSSWDTRQMFF. The DNA of the CDR3 is TGTGCCTGTGACCGTACTGGATCCTCCTCCTGGGACACCCGACAGATGTTCTTC.

Worth noting for this clone: A far larger clone is off by one base, so a read error is likely. The chain joins TRDV2 to TRDJ1, with TRDD3 identical over 12 bases. The CDR3 is made up of 22 amino acids. The V and J ends lost 2 bases and 2 bases, in that order; junction bases with no gene match: 23. In germline, CDR1 is GEAIGNYY, CDR2 EKD. CDR3 nucleotides: TGTGCCTGTGACATCCAGTACTGGGGGATACAGGATGACCAAGTCAGAACCGATAAACTCATCTTT. Amino acid sequence: CACDIQYWGIQDDQVRTDKLIF.

CDR3 loop: CACDKLPGDTQDTRQMFF. The CDR3 DNA is TGTGCCTGTGACAAACTTCCGGGGGATACGCAGGACACCCGACAGATGTTTTTC. The J gene is TRDJ3, the V gene TRDV2; 10 bases line up with TRDD3. V lost 2 bases and J lost 6; bases outside the gene matches: 9. The CDR3 sequence is 18 residues long. In germline, CDR1 is GEAIGNYY, CDR2 EKD.

By frequency in the sample, this clone is medium-sized. CDR3 sequence: CACDTASDSWDTRQMFF. As DNA, the CDR3 is TGTGCCTGTGACACCGCGAGCGACTCCTGGGACACCCGACAGATGTTTTTC. This sequence joins TRDV2 and TRDJ3; D unresolved. Germline CDR1 reads GEAIGNYY; CDR2 reads EKD. V was cut by 0 bases and J by 0 bases, with 8 bases left in between. The length of the CDR3 is 17 residues.

As regards this clone: A read error may explain this, as a much larger clone is one base away. The CDR3 loop reads CACDTLLKAGGYSGLTAKLFF. The CDR3 DNA sequence: TGTGCCTGTGACACCCTATTGAAGGCTGGGGGATACAGCGGTTTGACAGCAAAACTCTTCTTT. The genes are TRDV2 and TRDJ2, with 11 positions matching TRDD3. Germline values: CDR1 GEAIGNYY, CDR2 EKD. This CDR3 is 21 amino acids long.

The V call is TRDV1, the J call TRDJ1; 9 nucleotides match TRDD3. Trimming at V came to 4 bases and at J to 8 bases, leaving 32 bases not matched to a gene. The CDR3 runs 22 residues. The V gene's germline CDR1 is TSWWSYY and CDR2 QGS. The CDR3 DNA is TGTGCTCTTGGGGTCACTGTTAGGTACTGGGGGACTGACGAAAATGAAAAGCAAAAACTCATCTTT. This gives the protein CALGVTVRYWGTDENEKQKLIF.

There are a few counts of this clone. The V gene is TRDV2, the J gene TRDJ1, with 13 bases aligning to TRDD3. The germline V gene has CDR1 GEAIGNYY and CDR2 EKD. The junction had 24 bases not matched to a gene; V was cut back by 1 base and J by 2 bases. This CDR3 comprises 23 residues. The CDR3 nucleotides read TGTGCCTGTGACACTACTGGGGGATACGGAATGTATAGTACTTACGGAGGGACCGATAAACTCATCTTT. Translated: CACDTTGGYGMYSTYGGTDKLIF.

In its sample, this clone was seen a few times. This chain joins TRDV2 and TRDJ1; 10 positions match TRDD3. Per germline, CDR1 GEAIGNYY and CDR2 EKD. V shed 0 bases and J 0 bases; nucleotides not matched to a gene: 15. This CDR3 has 20 amino acids. CDR3 protein: CACDTVLLGDVSLYTDKLIF. In DNA, the CDR3 is TGTGCCTGTGACACCGTCCTACTGGGGGATGTGTCCTTATACACCGATAAACTCATCTTT.

The chain couples TRDV2 to TRDJ3; 9 bases align to TRDD3. CDR3 size: 20 residues. The germline CDR1 and CDR2 sequences are GEAIGNYY and EKD. J gave up 0 bases and V 0 bases, and 8 bases lay outside the gene matches. The CDR3 region is CACDTVTGGRSSWDTRQMFF. CDR3 sequence (DNA): TGTGCCTGTGACACCGTAACTGGGGGACGGAGCTCCTGGGACACCCGACAGATGTTTTTC.